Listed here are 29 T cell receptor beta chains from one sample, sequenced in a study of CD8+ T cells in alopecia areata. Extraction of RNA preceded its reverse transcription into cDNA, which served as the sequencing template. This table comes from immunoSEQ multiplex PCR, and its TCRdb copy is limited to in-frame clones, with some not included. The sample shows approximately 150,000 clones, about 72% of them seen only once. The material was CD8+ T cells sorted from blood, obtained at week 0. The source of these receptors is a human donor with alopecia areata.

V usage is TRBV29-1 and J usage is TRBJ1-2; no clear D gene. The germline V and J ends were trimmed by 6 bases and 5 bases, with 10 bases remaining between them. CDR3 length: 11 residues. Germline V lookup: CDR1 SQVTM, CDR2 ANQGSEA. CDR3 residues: CSVPERYGYTF. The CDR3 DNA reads TGCAGCGTACCAGAGCGTTATGGCTACACCTTC.

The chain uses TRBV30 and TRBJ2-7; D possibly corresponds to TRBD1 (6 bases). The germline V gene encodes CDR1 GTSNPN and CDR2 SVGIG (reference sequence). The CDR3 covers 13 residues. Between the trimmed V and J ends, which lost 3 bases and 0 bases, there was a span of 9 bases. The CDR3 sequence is CAWRGGTSYEQYF. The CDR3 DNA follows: TGTGCCTGGAGAGGGGGAACCTCCTACGAGCAGTACTTC.

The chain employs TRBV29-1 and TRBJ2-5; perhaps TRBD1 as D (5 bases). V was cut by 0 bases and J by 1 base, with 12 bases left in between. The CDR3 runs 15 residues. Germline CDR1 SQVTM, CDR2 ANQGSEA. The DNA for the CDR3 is TGCAGCGTTGAAGACGAAGGAGACAGCCAAGAGACCCAGTACTTC. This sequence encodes CSVEDEGDSQETQYF.

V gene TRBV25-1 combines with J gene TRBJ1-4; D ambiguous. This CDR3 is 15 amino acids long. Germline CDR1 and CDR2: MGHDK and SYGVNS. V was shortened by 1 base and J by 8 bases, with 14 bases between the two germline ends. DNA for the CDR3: TGTGCCAGCAGTGAATTACGGGCATTTACGGAAAAACTGTTTTTT. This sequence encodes CASSELRAFTEKLFF.

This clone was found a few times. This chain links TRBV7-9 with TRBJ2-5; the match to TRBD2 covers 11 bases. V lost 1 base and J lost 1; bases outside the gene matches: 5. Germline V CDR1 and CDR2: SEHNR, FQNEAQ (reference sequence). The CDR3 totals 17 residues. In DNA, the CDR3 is TGTGCCAGCAGCTTAGTCGACACTAGCGGGAGCCAAGAGACCCAGTACTTC. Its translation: CASSLVDTSGSQETQYF.

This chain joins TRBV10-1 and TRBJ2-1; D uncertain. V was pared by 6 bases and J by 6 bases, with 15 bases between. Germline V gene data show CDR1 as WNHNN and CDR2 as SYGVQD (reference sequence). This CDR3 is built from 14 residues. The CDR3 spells CASSLGRDSNEQFF. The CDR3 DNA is TGCGCCAGCAGCCTTGGGCGTGATAGCAATGAGCAGTTCTTC.

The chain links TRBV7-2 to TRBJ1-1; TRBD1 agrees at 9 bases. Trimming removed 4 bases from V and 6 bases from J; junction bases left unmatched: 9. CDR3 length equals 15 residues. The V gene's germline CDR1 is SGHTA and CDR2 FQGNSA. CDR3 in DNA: TGTGCCAGCAGCTCCGGGACAGGGCGGGGATCTGAAGCTTTCTTT. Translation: CASSSGTGRGSEAFF.

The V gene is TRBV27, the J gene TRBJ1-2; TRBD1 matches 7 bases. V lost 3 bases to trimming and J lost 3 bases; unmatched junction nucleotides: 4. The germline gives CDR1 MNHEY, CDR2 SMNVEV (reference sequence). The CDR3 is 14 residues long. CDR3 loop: CASSLTGTHYGYTF. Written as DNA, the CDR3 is TGTGCCAGCAGTTTGACAGGGACGCACTATGGCTACACCTTC.

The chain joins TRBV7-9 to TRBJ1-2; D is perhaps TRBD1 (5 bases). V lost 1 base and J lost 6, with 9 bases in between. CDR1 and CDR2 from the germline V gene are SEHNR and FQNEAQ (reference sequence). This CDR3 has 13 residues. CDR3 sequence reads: CASSLGVQDGYTF. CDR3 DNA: TGTGCCAGCAGCTTAGGGGTACAGGATGGCTACACCTTC.

For the CDR3, the DNA is TGTGCCAGCAGCTTAGCTGACGAGCAGTACTTC. This gives the protein CASSLADEQYF. The genes are TRBV13 and TRBJ2-5; no firm D call. The tail of the sequence fits TRBJ2-7 better, so the J call may be wrong. The CDR3 covers 11 residues. The germline V gene encodes CDR1 PRHDT and CDR2 FYEKMQ (reference sequence).

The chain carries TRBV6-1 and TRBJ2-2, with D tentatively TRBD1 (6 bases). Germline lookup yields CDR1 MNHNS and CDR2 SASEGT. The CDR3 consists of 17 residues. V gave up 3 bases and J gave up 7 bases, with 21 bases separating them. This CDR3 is CASSEGFGDTGGGELFF. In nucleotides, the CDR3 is TGTGCCAGCAGTGAGGGCTTCGGGGACACGGGTGGCGGGGAGCTGTTTTTT.

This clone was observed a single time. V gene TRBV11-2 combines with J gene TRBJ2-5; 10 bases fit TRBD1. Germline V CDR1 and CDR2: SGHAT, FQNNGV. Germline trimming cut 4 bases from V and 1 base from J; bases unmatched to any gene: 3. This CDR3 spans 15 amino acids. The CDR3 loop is CASSYGTGAQETQYF. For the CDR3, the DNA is TGTGCCAGCAGCTACGGGACAGGGGCCCAAGAGACCCAGTACTTC.

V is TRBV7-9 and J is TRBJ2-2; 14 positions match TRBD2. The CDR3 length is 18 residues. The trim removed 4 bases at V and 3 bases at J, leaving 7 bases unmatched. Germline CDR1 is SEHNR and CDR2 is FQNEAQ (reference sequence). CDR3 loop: CASSSRLAGGPDTGELFF. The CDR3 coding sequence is TGTGCCAGCAGCTCACGACTAGCGGGGGGGCCAGACACCGGGGAGCTGTTTTTT.

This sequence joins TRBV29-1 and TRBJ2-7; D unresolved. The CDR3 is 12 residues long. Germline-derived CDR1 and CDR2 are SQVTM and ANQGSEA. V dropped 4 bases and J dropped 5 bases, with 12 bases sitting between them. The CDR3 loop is CSVGSTWDEQYF. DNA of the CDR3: TGCAGCGTTGGGTCCACTTGGGACGAGCAGTACTTC.

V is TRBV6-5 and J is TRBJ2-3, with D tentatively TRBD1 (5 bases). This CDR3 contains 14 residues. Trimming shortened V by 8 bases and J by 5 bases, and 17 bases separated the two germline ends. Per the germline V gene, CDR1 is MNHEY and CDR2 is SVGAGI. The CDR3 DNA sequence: TGTGCCAGCGGGCCCGTGGGGCGAGGAGATACGCAGTATTTT. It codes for CASGPVGRGDTQYF.

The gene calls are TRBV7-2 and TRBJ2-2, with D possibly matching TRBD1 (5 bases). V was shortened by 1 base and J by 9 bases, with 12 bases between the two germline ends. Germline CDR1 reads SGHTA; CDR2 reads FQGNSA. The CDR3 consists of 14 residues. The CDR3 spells CASSLVPTDWELFF. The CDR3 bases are TGTGCCAGCAGCTTAGTCCCGACAGATTGGGAGCTGTTTTTT.

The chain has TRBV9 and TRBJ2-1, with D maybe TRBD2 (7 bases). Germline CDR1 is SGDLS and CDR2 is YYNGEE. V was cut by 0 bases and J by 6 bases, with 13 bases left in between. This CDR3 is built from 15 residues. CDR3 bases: TGTGCCAGCAGCGTAGAAGTGCGGGGGCTCAATGAGCAGTTCTTC. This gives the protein CASSVEVRGLNEQFF.

Here the CDR3 reads CASSGTGDYGYTF. The DNA of the CDR3 is TGTGCCAGCAGTGGTACAGGGGACTATGGCTACACCTTC. The rearrangement uses TRBV2 and TRBJ1-2, with 7 bases identical to TRBD1. V shed 4 bases, J shed 3 bases, and the junction held 2 bases outside the gene matches. The CDR3 loop spans 13 amino acids. CDR1 is SNHLY and CDR2 is FYNNEI in the germline V gene.

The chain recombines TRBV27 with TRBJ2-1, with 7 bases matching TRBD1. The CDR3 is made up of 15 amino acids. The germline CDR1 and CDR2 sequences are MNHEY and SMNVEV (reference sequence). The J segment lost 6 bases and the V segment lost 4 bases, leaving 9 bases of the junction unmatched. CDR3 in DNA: TGTGCCAGCAGTTCCCGAGGGGGCACCCTCAATGAGCAGTTCTTC. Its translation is CASSSRGGTLNEQFF.

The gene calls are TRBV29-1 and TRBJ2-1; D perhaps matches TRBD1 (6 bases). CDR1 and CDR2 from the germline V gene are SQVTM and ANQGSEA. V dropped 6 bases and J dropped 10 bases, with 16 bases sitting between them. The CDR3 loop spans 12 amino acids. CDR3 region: CSVTGSRGEQFF. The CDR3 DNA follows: TGCAGCGTGACGGGGTCCAGGGGAGAGCAGTTCTTC.

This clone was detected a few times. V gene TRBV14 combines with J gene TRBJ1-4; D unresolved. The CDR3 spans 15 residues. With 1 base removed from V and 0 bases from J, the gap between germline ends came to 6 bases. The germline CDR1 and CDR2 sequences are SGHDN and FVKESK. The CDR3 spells CASSQGAATNEKLFF. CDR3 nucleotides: TGTGCCAGCAGCCAAGGGGCAGCAACTAATGAAAAACTGTTTTTT. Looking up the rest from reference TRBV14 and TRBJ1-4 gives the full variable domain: EAGVTQFPSHSVIEKGQTVTLRCDPISGHDNLYWYRRVMGKEIKFLLHFVKESKQDESGMPNNRFLAERTGGTYSTLKVQPAELEDSGVYFCASSQGAATNEKLFFGSGTQLSVL.

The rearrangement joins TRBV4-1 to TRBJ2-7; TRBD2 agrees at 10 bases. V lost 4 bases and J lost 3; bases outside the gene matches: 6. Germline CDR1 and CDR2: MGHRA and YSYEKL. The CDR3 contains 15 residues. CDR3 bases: TGCGCCAGCAGCCGCTATAGCGGGGGGATCTACGAGCAGTACTTC. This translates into CASSRYSGGIYEQYF.

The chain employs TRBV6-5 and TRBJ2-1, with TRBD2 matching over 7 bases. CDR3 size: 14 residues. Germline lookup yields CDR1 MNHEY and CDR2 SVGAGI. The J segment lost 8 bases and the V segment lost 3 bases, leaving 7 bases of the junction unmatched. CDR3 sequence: CASSYRWGGDEQFF. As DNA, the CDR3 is TGTGCCAGCAGTTATAGGTGGGGGGGTGATGAGCAGTTCTTC.

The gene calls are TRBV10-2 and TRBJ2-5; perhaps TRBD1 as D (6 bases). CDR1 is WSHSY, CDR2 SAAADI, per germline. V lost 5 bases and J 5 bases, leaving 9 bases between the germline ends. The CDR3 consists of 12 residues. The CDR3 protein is CASSTGWETQYF. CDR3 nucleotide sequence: TGCGCCAGCAGTACAGGGTGGGAGACCCAGTACTTC.

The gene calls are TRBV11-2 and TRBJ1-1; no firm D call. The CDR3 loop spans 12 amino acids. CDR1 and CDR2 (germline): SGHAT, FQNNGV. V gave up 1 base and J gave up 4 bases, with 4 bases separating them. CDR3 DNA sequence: TGTGCCAGCAGCTTAGGCGTCACTGAAGCTTTCTTT. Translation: CASSLGVTEAFF.

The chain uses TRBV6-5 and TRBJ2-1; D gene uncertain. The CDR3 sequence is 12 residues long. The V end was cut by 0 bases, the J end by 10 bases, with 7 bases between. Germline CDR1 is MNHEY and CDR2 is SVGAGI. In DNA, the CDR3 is TGTGCCAGCAGTTACTCGAAATACGAGCAGTTCTTC. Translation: CASSYSKYEQFF.

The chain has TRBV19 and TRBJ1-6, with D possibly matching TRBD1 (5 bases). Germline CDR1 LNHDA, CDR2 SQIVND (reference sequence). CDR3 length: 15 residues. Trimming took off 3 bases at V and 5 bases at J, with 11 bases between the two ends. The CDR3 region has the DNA TGTGCCAGTAGTATGGAGCAGGGACATAATTCACCCCTCCACTTT. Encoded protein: CASSMEQGHNSPLHF. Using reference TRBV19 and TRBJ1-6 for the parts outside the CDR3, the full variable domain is DGGITQSPKYLFRKEGQNVTLSCEQNLNHDAMYWYRQDPGQGLRLIYYSQIVNDFQKGDIAEGYSVSREKKESFPLTVTSAQKNPTAFYLCASSMEQGHNSPLHFGNGTRLTVT.

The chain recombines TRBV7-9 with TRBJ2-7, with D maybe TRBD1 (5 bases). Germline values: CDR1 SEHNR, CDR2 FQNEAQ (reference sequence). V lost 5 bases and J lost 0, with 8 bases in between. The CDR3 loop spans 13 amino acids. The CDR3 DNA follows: TGTGCCAGCAGCGCCGACAGCTCCTACGAGCAGTACTTC. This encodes CASSADSSYEQYF.

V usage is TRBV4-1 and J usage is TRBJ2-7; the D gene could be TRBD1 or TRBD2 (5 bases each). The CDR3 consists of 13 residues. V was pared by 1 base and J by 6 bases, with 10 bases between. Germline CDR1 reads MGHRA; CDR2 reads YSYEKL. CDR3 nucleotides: TGCGCCAGCAGCCAAGCCTCCGGGGCCGAGCAGTACTTC. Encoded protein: CASSQASGAEQYF.